This T cell receptor (beta chain) was profiled in a study of T cell repertoires in cytomegalovirus infection. For the study at large: It can be stated that public TCR beta signatures indicated CMV infection as well as a matching HLA type. General study points: CMV carriers with the relevant HLA were identified by cumulative public TCR beta family frequency. The ex vivo response was dominated by HLA-C-restricted CMV-specific TCR beta clonotypes.

This clonotype was observed many times. Antigen specificity is unknown. CDR3 length equals 13 residues. V gave up 4 bases and J gave up 6 bases, with 10 bases separating them. Looked up from germline, CDR1 is SGHTA and CDR2 is FQGNSA. TCRdb ran MiXCR on the reads and lists one entry per CDR3 protein. Of over 85,000 distinct CDR3 sequences detected, 15% to 20% appear once; the ten largest clones hold around 8.5%. The sample comprised PBMCs. The sequence came from a human donor in good health (CMV status not recorded). Some clones in this sample may be carry-over from other donors' samples. This rearrangement joins TRBV7-2 to TRBJ1-3; D not resolved. The CDR3 DNA is TGTGCCAGCAGCTATGATGTGGAAAACACCATATATTTT. Its translation is CASSYDVENTIYF.